This record looks at one T cell receptor (beta chain) sequence and its context. Original processing methods: The authors estimated nucleated cell counts from reference gene primer amplification. Produced via immunoSEQ multiplex PCR; TCRdb's table is partial and in-frame only. Clonal size and the V and J genes are those of that table, whereas D and trimming came from the DNA. The repertoire holds 280,000 or so clones, with 85% as singletons. Cohorts were based on clinical histories the participants reported. Two negative PCRs, clearance, or symptom resolution characterized the recovered Cohort 3 donors. This specimen belongs to a study of blood T cell repertoires in COVID-19. The CDR3 totals 15 residues. V shed 5 bases, J shed 4 bases, and the junction held 10 bases outside the gene matches. In germline, CDR1 is KGHSH, CDR2 LQKENI.

Sequencing was performed on PBMCs or T cells enriched from blood (not recorded which). The rearrangement joins TRBV18 to TRBJ1-1, with 7 bases fitting TRBD1. The clonotype was recovered from a woman aged 45-65 years who had recovered from COVID-19. CDR3 sequence reads: CASSRSGQAATEAFF. The CDR3, as DNA: TGTGCCAGCTCAAGATCCGGACAGGCCGCCACTGAAGCTTTCTTT.